This T cell receptor beta chain was identified during a study of OX40 agonist ivuxolimab in advanced cancers. Study at large: The patients received ivuxolimab by intravenous route every 2 weeks at 0.01 to 10 mg/kg. Partial responses were achieved by three patients: one hepatocellular carcinoma, two cutaneous melanoma.

This table comes from immunoSEQ multiplex PCR, and its TCRdb copy is limited to in-frame clones, with some not included. This sample has more than 45,000 clones, with approximately 84% found just once. This clone was counted between two and nine times. This material consisted of CD4+ or CD8+ T cells sorted from blood, taken in a trial of the OX40 agonist ivuxolimab. The receptor's source is an adult with an advanced solid tumor such as melanoma, head and neck, liver or kidney cancer.

The CDR3 loop reads CASSPRTAANTGELFF. CDR3 DNA: TGTGCCAGCAGCCCCCGGACAGCCGCGAACACCGGGGAGCTGTTTTTT. The chain uses TRBV28 and TRBJ2-2; a possible D gene is TRBD1 (6 bases). This CDR3 spans 16 amino acids. Germline assignment: CDR1 MDHEN and CDR2 SYDVKM. The ends were cut back, 6 bases at V and 0 bases at J, with 14 bases in the middle.